This TCR beta chain was recovered during a study of T cells after posttransplantation cyclophosphamide. This clone was counted at least ten times. Antigen unknown. Cyclophosphamide on days +3 and +4 followed busulfan-fludarabine conditioning and a marrow graft. Clones were sequenced by immunoSEQ multiplex PCR, and TCRdb holds only the in-frame ones, with some missing. The data show 3,000 to 4,000 clones, with none appearing a single time. Points from the study as a whole: Tissue-infiltrating T cells from skin or gut overlapped little with blood T cells. After PTCy, TRB diversity resembled that of CNI/methotrexate controls.

The CDR3 runs to 15 residues. Germline CDR1 is MNHEY and CDR2 is SVGAGI. With V trimmed by 6 bases and J by 6 bases, 13 bases remained unmatched. This specimen was PBMCs, taken after allogeneic stem cell transplant with posttransplant cyclophosphamide. The clonotype was recovered from a male patient aged 25-45 years who received an allogeneic stem cell transplant from a related donor, was CMV-positive, and had acute GVHD only. T cells may partly derive from the graft donor. The J gene is TRBJ1-2, the V gene TRBV6-5; the match to TRBD1 covers 7 bases. CDR3 loop: CASRPGTVIYHGYTF. The CDR3 DNA follows: TGTGCCAGCAGACCCGGGACAGTTATTTACCATGGCTACACCTTC.